This is a list of T cell receptor beta chains from one sample in a study of T cells after yellow fever vaccination. TCRdb re-called the 5' RACE reads with MiXCR, one entry per CDR3 protein. This table holds 300,000 to 400,000 distinct CDR3 sequences, about 9.5% found once. The source material was PBMCs, sampled on the day of the first yellow fever vaccination. Receptors were obtained from a man aged 18 to 35 who received the YFV17D yellow fever vaccine. The CDR3 runs from the conserved cysteine through the conserved F or W. The order of the fields is V gene, D gene, clone size, J gene, CDR3 DNA, CDR3 protein. D genes are given only for firm matches. Where a row states a size, it is once, few, many or the class of an expanded clone; other rows omit it.

>TRBV12-5|TRBD2|.|TRBJ2-5
TGTGTTAGTGCCGGAGCGGGGGAGACCCAGTACTTC
CVSAGAGETQYF
>TRBV19|TRBD2|few|TRBJ2-1
TGTGCCAGTAGTATACTAGCGGGGGGTAGCTACAATGAGCAGTTCTTC
CASSILAGGSYNEQFF
>TRBV5-1|.|many|TRBJ2-2
TGCGCCAGCGGGGGAACCGGGGAGCTGTTTTTT
CASGGTGELFF
>TRBV7-9|.|many|TRBJ1-1
TGTGCGGAGGACGGAACCATGAACACTGAAGCTTTCTTT
CAEDGTMNTEAFF
>TRBV12-3/TRBV12-4|.|.|TRBJ2-3
TGTGCCAGCAGTTTAAAAAGAGGACTAATTGATACGCAGTATTTT
CASSLKRGLIDTQYF
>TRBV5-1|.|many|TRBJ2-5
TGCGCCAGCAGCGAACAGGGTCCAGAGACCCAGTACTTC
CASSEQGPETQYF
>TRBV7-2|.|many|TRBJ2-1
TGTGCCAGCAGCTTAAATCCAGGGTACAATGAGCAGTTCTTC
CASSLNPGYNEQFF
>TRBV18|.|few|TRBJ1-5
TGTGCCAGCTCATCGGTGATCTCTGGGGGTCAGCCCCAGCATTTT
CASSSVISGGQPQHF
>TRBV4-2|TRBD2|few|TRBJ2-7
TGTGCCAGCAGCCAAGACGCTAGCGGGGGGGTCGAGCAGTACTTC
CASSQDASGGVEQYF
>TRBV24-1|.|many|TRBJ1-2
TGTGCCACCAGATTTTCCATCGAGGGATATGGCTACACCTTC
CATRFSIEGYGYTF
>TRBV5-1|.|.|TRBJ2-2
TGCGCCAGCAGCTTGGAAGAGAACACCGGGGAGCTGTTTTTT
CASSLEENTGELFF
>TRBV5-1|.|few|TRBJ1-1
TGCGCCAGCAGCTTTTACGCGAACACTGAAGCTTTCTTT
CASSFYANTEAFF
>TRBV7-7|.|.|TRBJ2-3
TGTGCCAGCAGCGCAGTTAGCACAGATACGCAGTATTTT
CASSAVSTDTQYF
>TRBV19|.|.|TRBJ2-7
TGTGCCAGTAGTATGACCGGGACGGGCTCCTACGAGCAGTGCTTC
CASSMTGTGSYEQCF
>TRBV2|.|.|TRBJ2-3
TGTGCCATCAGGCCGGGGGCCGGCGGGGCAACACTAGGAGATACGCAGTATTTT
CAIRPGAGGATLGDTQYF
>TRBV14|TRBD2|many|TRBJ2-1
TGTGCCTCGGGGGGACTATACAATGAGCAGTTCTTC
CASGGLYNEQFF
>TRBV20-1|.|.|TRBJ1-5
TGCAGTGCTAGGGCGACCGTGGATTGGCCCCAGCATTTT
CSARATVDWPQHF
>TRBV7-2|TRBD2|few|TRBJ2-2
TGTGCCAGCAGCTTACTAGCGGGGGCCGGGGAGCTGTTTTTT
CASSLLAGAGELFF
>TRBV9|.|many|TRBJ2-2
TGTGCCAGCAGCGTAGGCGGCACCGGGGAGCTGTTTTTT
CASSVGGTGELFF
>TRBV20-1|TRBD2|.|TRBJ2-3
TGCAGTGCTAGAATGGCGGAGCGGGGGGCCACAGATACGCAGTATTTT
CSARMAERGATDTQYF